This T cell receptor (beta chain) was sequenced for a study of T cell changes during pregnancy in multiple sclerosis. After removal of 5 bases from V and 7 bases from J, the junction contained 7 bases not matched to a gene. The CDR3 extends over 13 amino acids. Per germline, CDR1 SGHTA and CDR2 FQGTGA. Clones were read by immunoSEQ multiplex PCR, and TCRdb kept only the in-frame ones, dropping some. The sample includes tens of thousands of clones, around 93% of them seen just once. The source was CD4+ T cells from peripheral blood mononuclear cells, collected in the first trimester of pregnancy. V gene TRBV7-3 combines with J gene TRBJ2-7; TRBD1 matches at 8 bases. This receptor was taken from a female donor with multiple sclerosis, enrolled in a pregnancy study. The CDR3 DNA is TGTGCCAGCAGCCCCGGACAGGGTCAGGAGCAGTACTTC. Protein product: CASSPGQGQEQYF.